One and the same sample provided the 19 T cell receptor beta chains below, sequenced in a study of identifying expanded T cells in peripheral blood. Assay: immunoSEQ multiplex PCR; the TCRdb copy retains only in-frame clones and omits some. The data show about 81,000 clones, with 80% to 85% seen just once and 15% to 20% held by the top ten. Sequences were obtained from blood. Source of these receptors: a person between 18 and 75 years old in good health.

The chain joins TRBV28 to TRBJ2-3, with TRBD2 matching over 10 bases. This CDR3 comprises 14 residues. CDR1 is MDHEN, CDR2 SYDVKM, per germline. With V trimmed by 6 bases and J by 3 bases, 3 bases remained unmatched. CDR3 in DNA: TGTGCCAGCAGGGAGACTAGCGGGACAGATACGCAGTATTTT. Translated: CASRETSGTDTQYF.

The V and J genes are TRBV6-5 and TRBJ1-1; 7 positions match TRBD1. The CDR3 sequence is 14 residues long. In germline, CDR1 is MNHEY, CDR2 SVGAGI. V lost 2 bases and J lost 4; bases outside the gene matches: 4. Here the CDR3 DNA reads TGTGCCAGCAGTTACCCAGGGGGTCCCACTGAAGCTTTCTTT. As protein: CASSYPGGPTEAFF.

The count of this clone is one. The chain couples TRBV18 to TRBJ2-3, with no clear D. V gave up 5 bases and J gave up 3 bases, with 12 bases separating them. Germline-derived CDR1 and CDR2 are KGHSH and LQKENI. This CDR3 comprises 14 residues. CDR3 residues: CASSARPATDTQYF. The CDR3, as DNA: TGTGCCAGCTCAGCCCGGCCAGCGACAGATACGCAGTATTTT.

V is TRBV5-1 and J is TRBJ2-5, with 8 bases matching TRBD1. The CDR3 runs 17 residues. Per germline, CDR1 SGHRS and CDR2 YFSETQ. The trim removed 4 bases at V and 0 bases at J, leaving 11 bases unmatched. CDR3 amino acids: CASSPAGQGLYQETQYF. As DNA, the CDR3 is TGCGCCAGCAGCCCCGCTGGACAGGGTCTTTACCAAGAGACCCAGTACTTC. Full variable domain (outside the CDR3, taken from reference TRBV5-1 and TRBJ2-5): KAGVTQTPRYLIKTRGQQVTLSCSPISGHRSVSWYQQTPGQGLQFLFEYFSETQRNKGNFPGRFSGRQFSNSRSEMNVSTLELGDSALYLCASSPAGQGLYQETQYFGPGTRLLVL.

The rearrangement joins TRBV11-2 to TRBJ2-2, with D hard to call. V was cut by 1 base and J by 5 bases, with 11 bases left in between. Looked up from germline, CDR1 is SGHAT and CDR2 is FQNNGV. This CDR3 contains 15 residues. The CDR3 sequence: CASSLGYPYTGELFF. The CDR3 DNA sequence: TGTGCCAGCAGCTTAGGCTATCCGTATACCGGGGAGCTGTTTTTT.

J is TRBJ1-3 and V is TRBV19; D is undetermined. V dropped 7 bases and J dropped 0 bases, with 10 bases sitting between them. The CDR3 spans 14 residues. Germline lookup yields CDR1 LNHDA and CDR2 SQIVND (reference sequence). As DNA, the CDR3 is TGTGCCAGTACCCCCGCATACTCTGGAAACACCATATATTTT. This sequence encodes CASTPAYSGNTIYF.

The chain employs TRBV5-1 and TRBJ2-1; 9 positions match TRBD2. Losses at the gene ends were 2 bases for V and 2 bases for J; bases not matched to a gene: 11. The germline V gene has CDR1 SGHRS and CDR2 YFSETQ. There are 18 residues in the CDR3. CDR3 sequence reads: CASSFGELTSGTYNEQFF. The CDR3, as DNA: TGCGCCAGCAGCTTTGGGGAATTGACTAGCGGAACCTACAATGAGCAGTTCTTC. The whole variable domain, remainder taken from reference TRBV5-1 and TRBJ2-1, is KAGVTQTPRYLIKTRGQQVTLSCSPISGHRSVSWYQQTPGQGLQFLFEYFSETQRNKGNFPGRFSGRQFSNSRSEMNVSTLELGDSALYLCASSFGELTSGTYNEQFFGPGTRLTVL.

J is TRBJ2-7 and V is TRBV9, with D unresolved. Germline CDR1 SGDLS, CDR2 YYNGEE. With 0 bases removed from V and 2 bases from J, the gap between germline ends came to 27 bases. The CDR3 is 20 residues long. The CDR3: CASSVETVDPTNPVPYEQYF. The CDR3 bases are TGTGCCAGCAGCGTAGAAACGGTTGACCCAACTAATCCTGTCCCCTACGAGCAGTACTTC.

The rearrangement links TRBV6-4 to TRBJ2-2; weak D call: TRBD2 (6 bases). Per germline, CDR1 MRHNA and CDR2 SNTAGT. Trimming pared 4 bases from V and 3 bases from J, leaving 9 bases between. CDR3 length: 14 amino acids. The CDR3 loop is CASSAGEYTGELFF. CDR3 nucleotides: TGTGCCAGCAGTGCGGGGGAGTACACCGGGGAGCTGTTTTTT.

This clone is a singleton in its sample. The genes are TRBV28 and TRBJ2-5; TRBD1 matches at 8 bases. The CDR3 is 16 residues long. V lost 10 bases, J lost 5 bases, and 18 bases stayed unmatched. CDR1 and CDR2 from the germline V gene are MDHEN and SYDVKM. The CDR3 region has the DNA TGTGCCATAAGTGCGGCCAAGGCAGGGGGCACGGAGACCCAGTACTTC. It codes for CAISAAKAGGTETQYF. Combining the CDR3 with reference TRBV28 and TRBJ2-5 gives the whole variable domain DVKVTQSSRYLVKRTGEKVFLECVQDMDHENMFWYRQDPGLGLRLIYFSYDVKMKEKGDIPEGYSVSREKKERFSLILESASTNQTSMYLCAISAAKAGGTETQYFGPGTRLLVL.

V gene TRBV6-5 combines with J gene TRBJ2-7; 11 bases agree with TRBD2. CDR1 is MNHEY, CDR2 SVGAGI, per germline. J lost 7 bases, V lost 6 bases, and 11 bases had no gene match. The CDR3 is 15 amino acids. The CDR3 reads CASSPGTSGGGEQYF. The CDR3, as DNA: TGTGCCAGCAGCCCCGGGACTAGCGGTGGCGGGGAGCAGTACTTC.

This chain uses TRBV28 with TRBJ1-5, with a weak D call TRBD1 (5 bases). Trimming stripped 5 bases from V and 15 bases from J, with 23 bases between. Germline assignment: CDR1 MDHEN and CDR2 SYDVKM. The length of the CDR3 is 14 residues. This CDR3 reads CASSPPGVWDVMHF. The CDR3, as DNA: TGTGCCAGCAGTCCCCCGGGGGTTTGGGACGTAATGCATTTT.

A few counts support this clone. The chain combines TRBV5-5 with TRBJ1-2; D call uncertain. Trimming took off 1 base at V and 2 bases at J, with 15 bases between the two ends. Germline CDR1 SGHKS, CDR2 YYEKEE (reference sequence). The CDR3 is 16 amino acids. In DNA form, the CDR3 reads TGTGCCAGCAGCTTGAGGGAGGCCGGAGTAAACTATGGCTACACCTTC. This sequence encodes CASSLREAGVNYGYTF.

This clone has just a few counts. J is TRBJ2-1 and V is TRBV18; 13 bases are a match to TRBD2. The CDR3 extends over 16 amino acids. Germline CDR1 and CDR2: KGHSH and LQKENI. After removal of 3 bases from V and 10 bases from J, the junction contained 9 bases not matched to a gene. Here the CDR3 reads CASSPTLAGGPWEQFF. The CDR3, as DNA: TGTGCCAGCTCACCCACACTAGCGGGAGGGCCTTGGGAGCAGTTCTTC.

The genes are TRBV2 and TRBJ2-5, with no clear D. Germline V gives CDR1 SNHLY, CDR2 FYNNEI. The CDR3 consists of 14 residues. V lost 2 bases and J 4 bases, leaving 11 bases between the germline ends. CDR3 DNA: TGTGCCAGCAGTGAATTAAGATTTAGAGAGACCCAGTACTTC. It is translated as CASSELRFRETQYF.

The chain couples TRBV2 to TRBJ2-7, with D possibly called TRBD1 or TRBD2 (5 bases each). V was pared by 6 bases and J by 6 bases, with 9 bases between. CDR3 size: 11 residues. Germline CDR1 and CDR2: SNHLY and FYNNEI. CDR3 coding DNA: TGTGCCAGCAGGACTGGGGGCGAGCAGTACTTC. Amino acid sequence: CASRTGGEQYF.

CDR3 in DNA: TGTGCCAGCAGCCTACAGGGAGCTGAAGCTTTCTTT. This gives the protein CASSLQGAEAFF. The chain combines TRBV6-5 with TRBJ1-1, with D maybe TRBD1 (6 bases). The V and J ends lost 6 bases and 6 bases respectively, with 11 bases between them. The CDR3 totals 12 residues. Germline CDR1 and CDR2: MNHEY and SVGAGI.

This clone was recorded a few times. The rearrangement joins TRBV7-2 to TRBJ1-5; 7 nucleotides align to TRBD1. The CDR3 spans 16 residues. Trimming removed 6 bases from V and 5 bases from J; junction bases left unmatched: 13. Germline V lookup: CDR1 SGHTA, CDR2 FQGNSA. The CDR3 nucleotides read TGTGCCAGCAGTCGGTCGGGGGGACAGCGTTATCAGCCCCAGCATTTT. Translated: CASSRSGGQRYQPQHF.

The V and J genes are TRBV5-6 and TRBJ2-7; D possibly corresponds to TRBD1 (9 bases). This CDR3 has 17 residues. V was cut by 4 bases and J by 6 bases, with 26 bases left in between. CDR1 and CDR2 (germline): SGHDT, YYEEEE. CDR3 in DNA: TGTGCCAGCAGCAGCGGACAGGGGCCGGGACTAGTGACCGAGCAGTACTTC. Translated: CASSSGQGPGLVTEQYF.